The 26 T cell receptor beta chains below were found in one sample sequenced in a study of human versus mouse CDR3 diversity and MHC coevolution. TCRdb's copy holds only in-frame clones and misses some; the assay was immunoSEQ multiplex PCR. The sample shows some 80,000 clones, roughly 90% of them seen only once. Sequencing was done on a sample of naive CD4+ T cells from blood. Subset in this sample: CD45RO-negative CD62L-positive naive CD4 T cells. All receptors come from a person aged 25-75 years in good health.

As DNA, the CDR3 is TGTGCCAGCAGCTTAGGGACAGGCGACACCGGGGAGCTGTTTTTT. Protein sequence: CASSLGTGDTGELFF. V usage is TRBV11-3 and J usage is TRBJ2-2; the match to TRBD1 covers 7 bases. The CDR3 has 15 amino acids. Losses at the gene ends were 1 base for V and 3 bases for J; bases not matched to a gene: 2. Per the germline V gene, CDR1 is SGHNT and CDR2 is YENEEA.

CDR3 region: CASSLGGFNYGELFF. The CDR3 bases are TGTGCCAGCAGCTTGGGCGGGTTTAACTACGGGGAGCTGTTTTTT. This chain connects TRBV5-4 to TRBJ2-2; a weak D match, TRBD2 (5 bases). The germline gives CDR1 SGHNT, CDR2 YYREEE (reference sequence). The CDR3 spans 15 residues. V was clipped by 0 bases and J by 7 bases, with 13 bases between them.

In DNA, the CDR3 is TGTGCCAGTAGCCCGACAGGGGTTGTCGGGGTAAACTATGGCTACACCTTC. This sequence encodes CASSPTGVVGVNYGYTF. V is TRBV19 and J is TRBJ1-2; 8 bases match TRBD1. The CDR3 spans 17 residues. Germline CDR1 LNHDA, CDR2 SQIVND (reference sequence). The V gene end was trimmed by 6 bases and the J gene end by 2 bases; junction bases not matched to a gene: 14.

The V and J genes are TRBV30 and TRBJ2-2; TRBD2 aligns across 7 bases. The CDR3 contains 14 residues. With V trimmed by 0 bases and J by 7 bases, 5 bases remained unmatched. Germline CDR1 is GTSNPN and CDR2 is SVGIG (reference sequence). CDR3 in DNA: TGTGCCTGGAGTGTAGCTTGGGGGGGCGGGGAGCTGTTTTTT. Its protein product is CAWSVAWGGGELFF.

The rearrangement uses TRBV5-1 and TRBJ2-2; possibly TRBD2 for D (5 bases). The CDR3 totals 16 residues. Trimming removed 6 bases from V and 1 base from J, with 16 bases in between. Germline lookup yields CDR1 SGHRS and CDR2 YFSETQ. The chain's CDR3 is CASTYLTSGNTGELFF. As DNA, the CDR3 is TGCGCCAGCACCTATCTTACAAGCGGGAACACCGGGGAGCTGTTTTTT.

The chain is built from TRBV27 and TRBJ2-3; D possibly corresponds to TRBD2 (6 bases). With 0 bases removed from V and 5 bases from J, the gap between germline ends came to 9 bases. This CDR3 region has 14 residues. Germline V CDR1 and CDR2: MNHEY, SMNVEV (reference sequence). This chain's CDR3 is CASSLSRGIDTQYF. As DNA, the CDR3 is TGTGCCAGCAGTTTATCCCGCGGGATAGATACGCAGTATTTT.

The gene calls are TRBV14 and TRBJ2-3, with 7 bases aligning to TRBD2. Germline V gives CDR1 SGHDN, CDR2 FVKESK. The CDR3 is 17 residues long. The J segment lost 5 bases and the V segment lost 0 bases, leaving 11 bases of the junction unmatched. The DNA for the CDR3 is TGTGCCAGCAGCCAAGATTGGTGGGAGGGCCCTCAAGATACGCAGTATTTT. Its protein product is CASSQDWWEGPQDTQYF.

The gene calls are TRBV29-1 and TRBJ2-3, with D maybe TRBD2 (5 bases). Germline V gene lookup returns CDR1 SQVTM and CDR2 ANQGSEA. CDR3 length: 12 residues. Trimming stripped 2 bases from V and 3 bases from J, with 6 bases between. The CDR3 is CSVERGTDTQYF. The CDR3 bases are TGCAGCGTTGAAAGAGGGACAGATACGCAGTATTTT.

Note on this clone: The junction differs from germline at one of its ends, possibly a read error. The chain recombines TRBV18 with TRBJ1-5; 9 nucleotides line up with TRBD1. There are 15 residues in the CDR3. CDR1 is KGHSH and CDR2 is LQKENI in the germline V gene. CDR3 sequence (DNA): TGTGCCAGCTCGCCACAGGGGGCGAATCTTCAGCCCCAGCATTTT. It translates to CASSPQGANLQPQHF.

V and J are TRBV7-2 and TRBJ2-1; TRBD2 aligns across 11 bases. Germline lookup yields CDR1 SGHTA and CDR2 FQGNSA. CDR3 length: 16 residues. V was clipped by 5 bases and J by 3 bases; unmatched bases: 6. CDR3 amino acids: CASSPSGTSGYNEQFF. The CDR3 DNA reads as TGTGCCAGCAGCCCATCCGGGACTAGCGGCTACAATGAGCAGTTCTTC.

The rearrangement links TRBV27 to TRBJ1-6, with D possibly TRBD1 on 5 matching bases. Germline CDR1 reads MNHEY; CDR2 reads SMNVEV (reference sequence). Trimming removed 10 bases at V and 0 bases at J, with 10 bases between. The CDR3 length is 14 residues. The CDR3 DNA follows: TGTGCCACCCGACAGAGCTCCTATAATTCACCCCTCCACTTT. The encoded protein is CATRQSSYNSPLHF.

This clone turned up a few times. The gene calls are TRBV5-6 and TRBJ1-4; 9 bases align to TRBD1. This CDR3 comprises 14 residues. V trimming: 4 bases; J trimming: 11 bases; junction bases outside the gene matches: 9. Germline CDR1 is SGHDT and CDR2 is YYEEEE. The CDR3 region has the DNA TGTGCCAGCAGCCCGGGACAGGGAACGGGGAAACTGTTTTTT. Translated, it gives CASSPGQGTGKLFF.

This clone was detected only once. The chain uses TRBV5-5 and TRBJ1-3; D is uncertain. The CDR3 length is 14 residues. V shed 3 bases and J shed 8 bases, with 15 bases lying between them. Germline V gene sequence: CDR1 SGHKS, CDR2 YYEKEE (reference sequence). CDR3 DNA: TGTGCCAGCAGCTCAGGACTAGACGTGGACACCATATATTTT. This sequence encodes CASSSGLDVDTIYF.

The chain uses TRBV27 and TRBJ2-7; D is perhaps TRBD1 (6 bases). The CDR3 length is 15 residues. In germline, CDR1 is MNHEY, CDR2 SMNVEV (reference sequence). Trimming stripped 6 bases from V and 7 bases from J, with 22 bases between. The CDR3 reads CASSVLGTPGREQYF. The CDR3 nucleotides are TGTGCCAGCAGCGTTCTCGGGACACCGGGTAGAGAGCAGTACTTC.

The V call is TRBV28, the J call TRBJ2-5, with unresolved D. The closer fit of TRBJ2-7 to the DNA end suggests the J call may be wrong. Germline V gives CDR1 MDHEN, CDR2 SYDVKM. This CDR3 is 13 amino acids long. CDR3 protein: CASRSRVIYEQYF. The CDR3 nucleotides read TGTGCCAGCAGGTCCCGGGTCATCTACGAGCAGTACTTC.

The chain employs TRBV23-1 and TRBJ1-5; tentative D call: TRBD1 (6 bases). TRBV23-1 is classed as an ORF, of uncertain function. Trimming removed 2 bases at V and 6 bases at J, with 14 bases between. This CDR3 has 15 residues. The CDR3 nucleotides are TGCGCCAGCAGTCAAGTGTCCAGGGGATTTCAGCCCCAGCATTTT. Protein sequence: CASSQVSRGFQPQHF.

The gene calls are TRBV18 and TRBJ2-7; the D is unclear. V was trimmed by 3 bases and J by 2 bases, leaving 11 bases between them. The CDR3 is 14 residues long. Germline V gene data show CDR1 as KGHSH and CDR2 as LQKENI. CDR3 loop: CASSPLEVTYEQYF. The CDR3 coding sequence is TGTGCCAGCTCACCCTTAGAGGTGACCTACGAGCAGTACTTC.

The chain recombines TRBV6-5 with TRBJ2-7; 9 bases are shared with TRBD1. Per germline, CDR1 MNHEY and CDR2 SVGAGI. The CDR3 spans 15 residues. V shed 6 bases and J 2 bases; nucleotides not matched to a gene: 8. The CDR3 is CASRSGQGNPYEQYF. CDR3 coding DNA: TGTGCCAGCAGGTCGGGACAGGGAAACCCCTACGAGCAGTACTTC.

Turning to this clone: One junction end does not reproduce the germline sequence, and a read error may be involved. This chain joins TRBV7-2 and TRBJ2-7, with D unclear. This CDR3 comprises 11 residues. Germline CDR1 is SGHTA and CDR2 is FQGNSA. For the CDR3, the DNA is TGTGCCAGCAGCCGTACAAGCGTTCCCCGCTTC. This encodes CASSRTSVPRF.

The chain couples TRBV30 to TRBJ2-3, with TRBD1 matching 9 bases. This CDR3 comprises 14 residues. Germline lookup yields CDR1 GTSNPN and CDR2 SVGIG (reference sequence). V lost 4 bases, J lost 0 bases, and 2 bases stayed unmatched. CDR3 protein: CAWKQGASTDTQYF. CDR3 in DNA: TGTGCCTGGAAACAGGGGGCGAGCACAGATACGCAGTATTTT.

V gene TRBV7-2 combines with J gene TRBJ2-5; TRBD1 is a possible D gene (6 bases). The CDR3 runs 15 residues. Germline V gives CDR1 SGHTA, CDR2 FQGNSA. The V end lost 0 bases, the J end lost 1 base, and 9 bases lay between the germline ends. The CDR3 nucleotides are TGTGCCAGCAGCTTAGCGGGGGCCCCCCAAGAGACCCAGTACTTC. This gives the protein CASSLAGAPQETQYF.

The V call is TRBV19, the J call TRBJ2-2; 8 bases match TRBD1. CDR3 length equals 17 residues. CDR1 is LNHDA and CDR2 is SQIVND in the germline V gene (reference sequence). With V trimmed by 4 bases and J by 3 bases, 10 bases remained unmatched. The CDR3, as DNA: TGTGCCAGTAGTAGGCCCTCAGGGGGCGCACACACCGGGGAGCTGTTTTTT. This gives the protein CASSRPSGGAHTGELFF.

The chain joins TRBV11-2 to TRBJ2-5, with 7 bases lining up with TRBD1. The end of the DNA aligns better with TRBJ2-7, so the J call may be wrong. This CDR3 contains 15 residues. The germline V gene has CDR1 SGHAT and CDR2 FQNNGV. CDR3 sequence: CASSFGTGAQYEQYF. The CDR3, as DNA: TGTGCCAGCAGCTTTGGTACAGGGGCCCAATACGAGCAGTACTTC.

V gene TRBV10-2 combines with J gene TRBJ2-1; 11 bases fit TRBD2. CDR1 and CDR2 from the germline V gene are WSHSY and SAAADI. V dropped 0 bases and J dropped 5; count of bases not matched to a gene: 12. This CDR3 is 19 amino acids long. Here the CDR3 DNA reads TGCGCCAGCAGTGAGTCGTTGGTAGCGGGGGGGCCCTCTCACAATGAGCAGTTCTTC. Translated, it gives CASSESLVAGGPSHNEQFF.

The rearrangement links TRBV6-1 to TRBJ1-4; D is uncertain. Germline V lookup: CDR1 MNHNS, CDR2 SASEGT. The CDR3 is 15 amino acids. Trimming removed 4 bases at V and 5 bases at J, with 14 bases between. The CDR3 spells CASSARVSLNEKLFF. In nucleotides, the CDR3 is TGTGCCAGCAGTGCGAGGGTCAGCTTGAATGAAAAACTGTTTTTT.

The chain employs TRBV2 and TRBJ1-3; D is unresolved. The V end was cut by 3 bases, the J end by 2 bases, with 8 bases between. Germline lookup yields CDR1 SNHLY and CDR2 FYNNEI. CDR3 length: 14 amino acids. The DNA of the CDR3 is TGTGCCAGCAGTGAGGCCGGGACTGGAAACACCATATATTTT. It encodes CASSEAGTGNTIYF.